This T cell receptor (beta chain) was obtained from a study of T cell responses to AZD1222 COVID-19 vaccine. TCRdb keeps only in-frame clones here, not all; method: immunoSEQ multiplex PCR. The sample contains around 80,000 clones, 70% to 90% of which appear only once. A note on this clone: The antigen remains undetermined.

Study findings and constraints: Researchers took repertoire samples only after the peak T cell response had come. Only a handful of AZD1222 recipients, more than five in all, had baseline seropositivity. Increases in Spike-specific TCR breadth and depth were seen after two AZD1222 doses. Vaccine-associated CD4 TCRs ranged over spike, dominating at 160-218 and 743-854.

The ends lost 7 bases at V and 6 bases at J; junction bases unmatched: 4. CDR1 and CDR2 (germline): MNHNY, SVGAGI (reference sequence). This CDR3 comprises 13 residues. The chain carries TRBV6-6 and TRBJ2-3; TRBD2 matches at 10 bases. The source was peripheral blood, collected 28 days after the second AZD1222 dose. The sequence came from an adult who received the AZD1222 COVID-19 vaccine. CDR3 coding DNA: TGTGCCAGCACCCAGACTAGCGGGGATACGCAGTATTTT. It translates to CASTQTSGDTQYF.